This TCR beta chain was captured in a study of blood T cell repertoires in COVID-19. The protocol was immunoSEQ multiplex PCR, while the TCRdb copy is restricted to in-frame clones and leaves out a portion. The sample lists 300,000 to 450,000 clones, around 84% occurring once. From germline, CDR1 is LNHDA and CDR2 SQIVND (reference sequence). The CDR3 is made up of 13 amino acids. With 6 bases clipped from V and 6 bases from J, the junction kept 1 base outside the gene matches. J is TRBJ2-1 and V is TRBV19, with 11 bases matching TRBD2. This TCR was sampled from a human donor with acute or convalescent COVID-19. The donor label of this sample is uncertain. The material sequenced was peripheral blood. CDR3 DNA sequence: TGTGCCAGTAGACTAGCGGGAGTCAATGAGCAGTTCTTC. This translates into CASRLAGVNEQFF.